Each of the 9 T cell receptor beta chains below was sequenced from the same sample in a study of T cell changes during pregnancy in multiple sclerosis. Method: immunoSEQ multiplex PCR; TCRdb's copy keeps in-frame clones and lacks some. The sample yields about 68,000 clones, about nine tenths seen once. Sequenced here: peripheral blood, sampled in the third trimester of pregnancy. Receptor source: a female donor with multiple sclerosis, enrolled in a pregnancy study.

This clone was observed once. The J gene is TRBJ1-4, the V gene TRBV30; D is uncertain. CDR3 size: 15 residues. The germline CDR1 and CDR2 sequences are GTSNPN and SVGIG (reference sequence). Trimming took 0 bases from V and 0 from J, leaving 8 bases between them. CDR3: CAWSVGLATNEKLFF. As DNA, the CDR3 is TGTGCCTGGAGTGTTGGCCTTGCAACTAATGAAAAACTGTTTTTT.

The chain carries TRBV28 and TRBJ1-1; D not certain. CDR3 length: 14 amino acids. Germline V gene data show CDR1 as MDHEN and CDR2 as SYDVKM. V lost 4 bases to trimming and J lost 4 bases, with 13 bases between them. The CDR3: CASSSPGRVTEAFF. The CDR3 DNA reads as TGTGCCAGCAGTTCCCCGGGTCGTGTCACTGAAGCTTTCTTT.

The table lists this clone with a few counts. V and J are TRBV6-5 and TRBJ1-6; 8 bases agree with TRBD1. V shed 4 bases and J 5 bases; nucleotides not matched to a gene: 1. CDR3 length equals 14 residues. Germline lookup yields CDR1 MNHEY and CDR2 SVGAGI. The DNA of the CDR3 is TGTGCCAGCAGTTCGGGACAGGATAATTCACCCCTCCACTTT. This sequence encodes CASSSGQDNSPLHF.

This clone was observed once. The rearrangement links TRBV5-1 to TRBJ1-3; 9 bases are shared with TRBD1. The CDR3 loop spans 16 amino acids. Trimming took 0 bases from V and 4 from J; bases not matched to a gene: 5. The germline CDR1 and CDR2 sequences are SGHRS and YFSETQ. The CDR3 spells CASSLGLQGAGNTIYF. The CDR3 DNA sequence: TGCGCCAGCAGCTTGGGCCTACAGGGGGCAGGAAACACCATATATTTT. Supplemented by reference TRBV5-1 and TRBJ1-3, the full variable domain reads KAGVTQTPRYLIKTRGQQVTLSCSPISGHRSVSWYQQTPGQGLQFLFEYFSETQRNKGNFPGRFSGRQFSNSRSEMNVSTLELGDSALYLCASSLGLQGAGNTIYFGEGSWLTVV.

This clone was recorded only once. The CDR3 DNA follows: TGTGCCAGCAGCTTGGTCGGGCAGGGGAAGATTATGGGGGAGCAGTTCTTC. Protein sequence: CASSLVGQGKIMGEQFF. V usage is TRBV5-6 and J usage is TRBJ2-1; maybe TRBD1 (6 bases). From germline, CDR1 is SGHDT and CDR2 YYEEEE. Trimming left V 0 bases short and J 10 bases short, with 23 bases between. This CDR3 region has 17 residues.

The rearrangement links TRBV27 to TRBJ1-1, with 9 nucleotides matching TRBD1. V shed 8 bases and J 1 base; nucleotides not matched to a gene: 2. The CDR3 is made up of 13 amino acids. Germline CDR1 is MNHEY and CDR2 is SMNVEV (reference sequence). The CDR3 region has the DNA TGTGCCAGCCGGGGACAGGGGAACACTGAAGCTTTCTTT. Translated, it gives CASRGQGNTEAFF.

The J gene is TRBJ1-2, the V gene TRBV29-1; TRBD1 matches at 8 bases. Unmatched junction bases numbered 3, after V lost 4 bases and J lost 2 bases. The CDR3 is 13 amino acids. CDR1 and CDR2 from the germline V gene are SQVTM and ANQGSEA. CDR3 in amino acids: CSVGRQGNYGYTF. In DNA, the CDR3 is TGCAGCGTTGGGAGACAGGGGAACTATGGCTACACCTTC. Full variable domain (rest looked up from reference TRBV29-1 and TRBJ1-2): SAVISQKPSRDICQRGTSLTIQCQVDSQVTMMFWYRQQPGQSLTLIATANQGSEATYESGFVIDKFPISRPNLTFSTLTVSNMSPEDSSIYLCSVGRQGNYGYTFGSGTRLTVV.

This chain joins TRBV11-2 and TRBJ1-2, with D maybe TRBD1 (6 bases). The V end was cut by 5 bases, the J end by 5 bases, with 12 bases between. Germline V gives CDR1 SGHAT, CDR2 FQNNGV. The CDR3 totals 13 residues. The CDR3 DNA reads as TGTGCCAGCAGCCCCGGACAGAGATATGGCTACACCTTC. Translation gives CASSPGQRYGYTF.

In this sample, this clone turned up once. The CDR3 sequence is CASSRANRDGGYTF. The CDR3 coding sequence is TGTGCCAGCAGCCGGGCGAACAGGGATGGTGGCTACACCTTC. The V and J genes are TRBV11-2 and TRBJ1-2, with D tentatively TRBD1 (6 bases). V lost 5 bases and J 7 bases, leaving 17 bases between the germline ends. The germline V gene encodes CDR1 SGHAT and CDR2 FQNNGV. The CDR3 contains 14 residues.